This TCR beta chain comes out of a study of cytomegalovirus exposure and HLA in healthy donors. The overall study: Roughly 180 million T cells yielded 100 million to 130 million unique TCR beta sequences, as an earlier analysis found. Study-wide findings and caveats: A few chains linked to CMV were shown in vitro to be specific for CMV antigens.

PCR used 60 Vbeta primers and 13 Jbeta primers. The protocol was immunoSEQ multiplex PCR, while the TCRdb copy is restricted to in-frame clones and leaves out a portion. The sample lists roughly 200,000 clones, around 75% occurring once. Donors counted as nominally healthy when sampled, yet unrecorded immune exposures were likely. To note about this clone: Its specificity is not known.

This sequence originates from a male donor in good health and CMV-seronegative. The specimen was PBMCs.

The CDR3: CASVRDRGNTIYF. Written as DNA, the CDR3 is TGTGCCAGCGTCCGGGACAGGGGCAACACCATATATTTT. The chain employs TRBV6-6 and TRBJ1-3; 10 bases line up with TRBD1. Losses at the gene ends were 8 bases for V and 7 bases for J; bases not matched to a gene: 5. Per germline, CDR1 MNHNY and CDR2 SVGAGI (reference sequence). The CDR3 length is 13 residues.